The 27 T cell receptor beta chains below come from one sample, sequenced in a study of siplizumab effects on memory and regulatory T cells. Data came from immunoSEQ multiplex PCR; TCRdb stores just in-frame clones and leaves some out. The table records approximately 68,000 clones, about 90% of them present only once. Material for sequencing was CD8+ T cells sorted from blood. Receptors were obtained from a human donor in good health.

The CDR3 DNA is TGCGCCAGCCGGGGCGACACCGGGGAGCTGTTTTTT. Amino acids: CASRGDTGELFF. The V call is TRBV10-2, the J call TRBJ2-2; tentatively, D is TRBD1 or TRBD2 (5 bases each). V was pared by 8 bases and J by 3 bases, with 7 bases between. The CDR3 consists of 12 residues. Per the germline V gene, CDR1 is WSHSY and CDR2 is SAAADI.

The chain is built from TRBV5-1 and TRBJ1-1, with D uncertain. This CDR3 is 14 amino acids long. Per germline, CDR1 SGHRS and CDR2 YFSETQ. Trimming stripped 0 bases from V and 1 base from J, with 7 bases between. The CDR3, as DNA: TGCGCCAGCAGCTTGGAGCCAGGGAACACTGAAGCTTTCTTT. Its protein product is CASSLEPGNTEAFF. The entire variable domain, with the rest obtained from reference TRBV5-1 and TRBJ1-1, is as follows: KAGVTQTPRYLIKTRGQQVTLSCSPISGHRSVSWYQQTPGQGLQFLFEYFSETQRNKGNFPGRFSGRQFSNSRSEMNVSTLELGDSALYLCASSLEPGNTEAFFGQGTRLTVV.

This chain uses TRBV7-3 with TRBJ2-1; 8 bases match TRBD2. The V and J ends lost 6 bases and 6 bases, in that order; junction bases with no gene match: 4. Germline V gene lookup returns CDR1 SGHTA and CDR2 FQGTGA. This CDR3 comprises 13 residues. The DNA for the CDR3 is TGTGCCAGCAGTCTACTAGCGGCCAATGAGCAGTTCTTC. This sequence encodes CASSLLAANEQFF.

The chain joins TRBV6-5 to TRBJ1-1; the match to TRBD1 covers 7 bases. Per the germline V gene, CDR1 is MNHEY and CDR2 is SVGAGI. This CDR3 has 15 residues. The V gene end was trimmed by 2 bases and the J gene end by 1 base; junction bases not matched to a gene: 4. CDR3 in DNA: TGTGCCAGCAGTTACAAAGGGGGCGCGAACACTGAAGCTTTCTTT. Its protein is CASSYKGGANTEAFF.

This clone showed up just once. This chain uses TRBV25-1 with TRBJ2-3; D call uncertain. The germline CDR1 and CDR2 sequences are MGHDK and SYGVNS. V dropped 3 bases and J dropped 2 bases, with 6 bases sitting between them. This CDR3 is built from 13 residues. The CDR3 bases are TGTGCCAGCAGTGACAGGCTCACAGATACGCAGTATTTT. Amino acid sequence: CASSDRLTDTQYF. The full variable domain, rest sourced from reference TRBV25-1 and TRBJ2-3, is EADIYQTPRYLVIGTGKKITLECSQTMGHDKMYWYQQDPGMELHLIHYSYGVNSTEKGDLSSESTVSRIRTEHFPLTLESARPSHTSQYLCASSDRLTDTQYFGPGTRLTVL.

The chain combines TRBV5-6 with TRBJ2-1, with TRBD2 identical over 8 bases. V trimming: 4 bases; J trimming: 6 bases; junction bases outside the gene matches: 18. The CDR3 contains 18 residues. Germline lookup yields CDR1 SGHDT and CDR2 YYEEEE. CDR3 protein: CASSQVSSGGPLGNEQFF. The CDR3 DNA is TGTGCCAGCAGCCAGGTTAGCAGCGGGGGCCCACTTGGCAATGAGCAGTTCTTC. Together with reference TRBV5-6 and TRBJ2-1, the CDR3 gives the full variable domain: DAGVTQSPTHLIKTRGQQVTLRCSPKSGHDTVSWYQQALGQGPQFIFQYYEEEERQRGNFPDRFSGHQFPNYSSELNVNALLLGDSALYLCASSQVSSGGPLGNEQFFGPGTRLTVL.

The V gene is TRBV7-2, the J gene TRBJ2-3; D may be TRBD2 (7 bases). Trimming removed 5 bases at V and 4 bases at J, with 16 bases between. The CDR3 covers 15 residues. Per germline, CDR1 SGHTA and CDR2 FQGNSA. The CDR3 region has the DNA TGTGCCAGCAGCGGCTTGGCGGGGGCCCCAGATACGCAGTATTTT. This gives the protein CASSGLAGAPDTQYF.

The rearrangement joins TRBV10-3 to TRBJ2-7; 10 nucleotides match TRBD1. V gave up 0 bases and J gave up 3 bases; unmatched junction bases: 11. CDR1 and CDR2 (germline): ENHRY, SYGVKD. This CDR3 has 18 residues. The CDR3, as DNA: TGTGCCATCAGTGAGTCGAGCCCGACAGGGGGCCCCTTCTACGAGCAGTACTTC. Protein: CAISESSPTGGPFYEQYF.

The chain uses TRBV5-1 and TRBJ2-7; unclear D gene. The germline V gene encodes CDR1 SGHRS and CDR2 YFSETQ. V was clipped by 1 base and J by 6 bases, with 17 bases between them. CDR3 length: 15 residues. The CDR3 here is CASSLRLGVPFEQYF. The CDR3 DNA sequence: TGCGCCAGCAGCTTGAGGCTTGGGGTCCCCTTCGAGCAGTACTTC. The complete variable domain, with remaining parts taken from reference TRBV5-1 and TRBJ2-7, reads KAGVTQTPRYLIKTRGQQVTLSCSPISGHRSVSWYQQTPGQGLQFLFEYFSETQRNKGNFPGRFSGRQFSNSRSEMNVSTLELGDSALYLCASSLRLGVPFEQYFGPGTRLTVT.

The V and J genes are TRBV6-1 and TRBJ2-5; D possibly corresponds to TRBD2 (5 bases). This CDR3 has 15 residues. Germline V gene lookup returns CDR1 MNHNS and CDR2 SASEGT. Trimming took off 4 bases at V and 3 bases at J, with 15 bases between the two ends. CDR3 DNA: TGTGCCAGCAGTGTTGGCAGTCGGGGTGAAGAGACCCAGTACTTC. Translation gives CASSVGSRGEETQYF.

The CDR3 reads CASSAPGGDRNTGELFF. The CDR3 DNA reads as TGTGCCAGCAGCGCTCCGGGGGGAGATAGAAACACCGGGGAGCTGTTTTTT. The chain carries TRBV9 and TRBJ2-2; 7 nucleotides line up with TRBD2. The CDR3 has 17 residues. Germline trimming cut 3 bases from V and 2 bases from J; bases unmatched to any gene: 10. Germline V lookup: CDR1 SGDLS, CDR2 YYNGEE.

The chain joins TRBV7-9 to TRBJ1-1; D remains ambiguous. Germline CDR1 and CDR2: SEHNR and FQNEAQ (reference sequence). V was shortened by 6 bases and J by 6 bases, with 17 bases between the two germline ends. The CDR3 runs to 14 residues. The CDR3 loop is CASSQHPILAEAFF. The CDR3 DNA sequence: TGTGCCAGCAGTCAACACCCAATCCTTGCTGAAGCTTTCTTT. Drawing the rest from reference TRBV7-9 and TRBJ1-1, the complete variable domain is DTGVSQNPRHKITKRGQNVTFRCDPISEHNRLYWYRQTLGQGPEFLTYFQNEAQLEKSRLLSDRFSAERPKGSFSTLEIQRTEQGDSAMYLCASSQHPILAEAFFGQGTRLTVV.

This clone appeared once. CDR3 DNA: TGTGCCAGCAGCCTGTTGGGGGGGACCGCAGATACGCAGTATTTT. Its translation: CASSLLGGTADTQYF. V and J are TRBV7-2 and TRBJ2-3; TRBD2 matches at 7 bases. The CDR3 is 15 residues long. The junction had 9 bases not matched to a gene; V was cut back by 5 bases and J by 4 bases. Germline V gives CDR1 SGHTA, CDR2 FQGNSA.

The chain links TRBV5-4 to TRBJ2-5; TRBD2 aligns across 13 bases. Germline V gene sequence: CDR1 SGHNT, CDR2 YYREEE (reference sequence). With 4 bases clipped from V and 5 bases from J, the junction kept 5 bases outside the gene matches. The CDR3 runs 15 residues. CDR3 DNA sequence: TGTGCCAGCAGCGACGGGACTAGCGGGGTCGAGACCCAGTACTTC. Its translation: CASSDGTSGVETQYF.

This chain uses TRBV5-4 with TRBJ2-3; 7 bases fit TRBD2. The CDR3 covers 16 residues. V gave up 4 bases and J gave up 0 bases; unmatched junction bases: 8. CDR1 and CDR2 from the germline V gene are SGHNT and YYREEE (reference sequence). The chain's CDR3 is CASSDSAGPSTDTQYF. The CDR3 nucleotides read TGTGCCAGCAGCGATTCAGCGGGGCCAAGCACAGATACGCAGTATTTT.

The J gene is TRBJ2-7, the V gene TRBV4-1; no clear D gene. The V gene's germline CDR1 is MGHRA and CDR2 YSYEKL. The ends were cut back, 1 base at V and 2 bases at J, with 12 bases in the middle. This CDR3 has 15 residues. The CDR3 protein is CASSQAGAQTYEQYF. The CDR3 nucleotides are TGCGCCAGCAGCCAAGCAGGAGCGCAGACCTACGAGCAGTACTTC.

On this clone itself: One end of the junction does not line up with germline, which may come from a read error. This chain joins TRBV19 and TRBJ2-7; D might be TRBD2 (5 bases). From germline, CDR1 is LNHDA and CDR2 SQIVND (reference sequence). This CDR3 spans 13 amino acids. CDR3 DNA: TGTGCCAGTAGTCTACTAGGCTCCGACGAGCAGTACTTC. Residues: CASSLLGSDEQYF. Full variable domain (outside the CDR3, taken from reference TRBV19 and TRBJ2-7): DGGITQSPKYLFRKEGQNVTLSCEQNLNHDAMYWYRQDPGQGLRLIYYSQIVNDFQKGDIAEGYSVSREKKESFPLTVTSAQKNPTAFYLCASSLLGSDEQYFGPGTRLTVT.

J is TRBJ2-1 and V is TRBV4-1; tentatively, D is TRBD1 (6 bases). From germline, CDR1 is MGHRA and CDR2 YSYEKL. Trimming cost V 4 bases and J 4 bases, with 11 bases left between them. The CDR3 length is 14 residues. The CDR3 loop is CASSPLDSYNEQFF. The CDR3 DNA sequence: TGCGCCAGCAGCCCCCTGGACAGTTACAATGAGCAGTTCTTC.

The chain employs TRBV4-2 and TRBJ1-1; D is possibly TRBD1 (6 bases). The CDR3 length is 16 residues. The germline V gene encodes CDR1 LGHNA and CDR2 YNFKEQ. Trimming cost V 0 bases and J 0 bases, with 11 bases left between them. The CDR3 loop reads CASSQESGHMNTEAFF. CDR3 bases: TGTGCCAGCAGCCAAGAATCGGGACACATGAACACTGAAGCTTTCTTT.

This clone has just one count. This chain connects TRBV7-2 to TRBJ1-2; no clear D. The germline V and J ends were trimmed by 4 bases and 7 bases, with 16 bases remaining between them. CDR3 length: 14 residues. CDR1 SGHTA and CDR2 FQGNSA come from the germline V gene. The CDR3 DNA follows: TGTGCCAGCAGCTCCCCGGGCCCAATCTCTGGCTACACCTTC. As protein: CASSSPGPISGYTF.

The V and J genes are TRBV27 and TRBJ2-7; the D gene is possibly TRBD1 (6 bases). Germline V lookup: CDR1 MNHEY, CDR2 SMNVEV (reference sequence). V was pared by 4 bases and J by 5 bases, with 12 bases between. The CDR3 is 13 residues long. For the CDR3, the DNA is TGTGCCAGCAGTTCTACAGGGTCGGACGAGCAGTACTTC. Translating gives CASSSTGSDEQYF.

The chain couples TRBV5-4 to TRBJ2-7, with TRBD2 matching over 10 bases. The CDR3 spans 15 residues. The junction had 7 bases not matched to a gene; V was cut back by 0 bases and J by 7 bases. Germline loops: CDR1 SGHNT, CDR2 YYREEE (reference sequence). As DNA, the CDR3 is TGTGCCAGCAGCTTGGTACTAGCGGGGTTTAGGGAGCAGTACTTC. Protein product: CASSLVLAGFREQYF. Based on the CDR3 plus reference TRBV5-4 and TRBJ2-7, the full variable domain is ETGVTQSPTHLIKTRGQQVTLRCSSQSGHNTVSWYQQALGQGPQFIFQYYREEENGRGNFPPRFSGLQFPNYSSELNVNALELDDSALYLCASSLVLAGFREQYFGPGTRLTVT.

J is TRBJ2-5 and V is TRBV27; TRBD1 matches at 7 bases. The CDR3 is 15 amino acids. Germline trimming cut 3 bases from V and 5 bases from J; bases unmatched to any gene: 9. Germline assignment: CDR1 MNHEY and CDR2 SMNVEV (reference sequence). The CDR3 region is CASSFSGQDWETQYF. In DNA, the CDR3 is TGTGCCAGCAGTTTCTCCGGACAGGATTGGGAGACCCAGTACTTC.

This clone appeared a single time. The chain employs TRBV9 and TRBJ2-5, with 8 bases aligning to TRBD2. CDR1 is SGDLS, CDR2 YYNGEE, per germline. CDR3 length equals 15 residues. With 4 bases clipped from V and 4 bases from J, the junction kept 9 bases outside the gene matches. CDR3 in amino acids: CASSPSGGASETQYF. The CDR3 nucleotides are TGTGCCAGCAGCCCCTCCGGGGGGGCCTCAGAGACCCAGTACTTC.

This chain uses TRBV7-9 with TRBJ2-5; D is perhaps TRBD2 (6 bases). From germline, CDR1 is SEHNR and CDR2 FQNEAQ (reference sequence). Trimming pared 5 bases from V and 4 bases from J, leaving 14 bases between. The CDR3 length is 14 residues. The CDR3 DNA reads as TGTGCCAGCAGCAGGGACTCGCCAGGAGAGACCCAGTACTTC. Its protein is CASSRDSPGETQYF.

The V and J genes are TRBV2 and TRBJ1-4, with 7 bases that match TRBD1. The CDR3 consists of 13 residues. V trimming: 9 bases; J trimming: 6 bases; junction bases outside the gene matches: 7. Germline-derived CDR1 and CDR2 are SNHLY and FYNNEI. CDR3 sequence reads: CARRGQGDEKLFF. Written as DNA, the CDR3 is TGTGCCAGGCGGGGTCAGGGGGATGAAAAACTGTTTTTT.

The chain joins TRBV4-2 to TRBJ1-3, with TRBD1 matching over 7 bases. Germline loops: CDR1 LGHNA, CDR2 YNFKEQ. Trimming cost V 5 bases and J 0 bases; bases outside gene matches: 7. The CDR3 has 16 residues. CDR3 nucleotide sequence: TGTGCCAGCAGCTTTCACCGGGACAGCTCTGGAAACACCATATATTTT. This gives the protein CASSFHRDSSGNTIYF.